Presented here are 23 T cell receptor beta chains from one specimen sequenced in a study of T cell repertoires in cytomegalovirus infection. TCRdb itself ran the reads through MiXCR, one entry per CDR3 protein. Of some 940,000 distinct CDR3 sequences listed, around 32% are singletons. No antigen is known for these receptors. Sequenced material: cultured CD8+ T cells from PBMCs, taken from culture after CMV antigen stimulation. These receptor sequences come from a human donor in good health (CMV status not recorded). Some clones in this sample may be carry-over from other donors' samples.

The rearrangement uses TRBV19 and TRBJ1-1; TRBD1 aligns across 9 bases. Germline V CDR1 and CDR2: LNHDA, SQIVND (reference sequence). This CDR3 region has 17 residues. The V and J ends lost 6 bases and 4 bases, in that order; junction bases with no gene match: 15. CDR3 protein: CASRYRDRVPSSTEAFF. The CDR3 DNA sequence: TGTGCCAGTAGATACCGGGACAGGGTACCGAGTAGCACTGAAGCTTTCTTT.

This clonotype was seen ten or more times. J is TRBJ2-7 and V is TRBV6-1; D is unresolved. Germline V gene data show CDR1 as MNHNS and CDR2 as SASEGT. Trimming removed 5 bases from V and 0 bases from J, with 5 bases in between. The CDR3 runs to 12 residues. This CDR3 reads CASSWGSYEQYV. Written as DNA, the CDR3 is TGTGCCAGCAGTTGGGGCTCCTACGAGCAGTACGTC.

This clonotype was counted ten times or more. V is TRBV7-2 and J is TRBJ2-5; D not resolved. The CDR3 is made up of 14 amino acids. Germline V gene data show CDR1 as SGHTA and CDR2 as FQGNSA. V dropped 2 bases and J dropped 5 bases, with 12 bases sitting between them. DNA of the CDR3: TGTGCCAGCAGCTTAAGGGTACGGGTGGAGACCCAGTACTTC. The encoded protein is CASSLRVRVETQYF.

This chain connects TRBV7-9 to TRBJ2-3, with D possibly matching TRBD2 (6 bases). Looked up from germline, CDR1 is SEHNR and CDR2 is FQNEAQ (reference sequence). CDR3 length: 16 amino acids. The V gene lost 4 bases and the J gene lost 1 base, with 15 bases spanning the gap. CDR3 coding DNA: TGTGCCAGCAGCTCCCGCGGTAGCGGAGGCACAGATACGCAGTATTTT. It translates to CASSSRGSGGTDTQYF.

The CDR3 spells CASSQERHGTDTQYF. The DNA for the CDR3 is TGCGCCAGCAGCCAAGAGAGACATGGGACAGATACGCAGTATTTT. This chain connects TRBV4-3 to TRBJ2-3; D gene ambiguous. With 0 bases removed from V and 3 bases from J, the gap between germline ends came to 10 bases. This CDR3 spans 15 amino acids. Germline values: CDR1 LGHNA, CDR2 YSLEER.

This clonotype was observed a few times. This rearrangement joins TRBV9 to TRBJ2-1, with 8 bases identical to TRBD2. Germline loops: CDR1 SGDLS, CDR2 YYNGEE. V was pared by 4 bases and J by 5 bases, with 14 bases of the junction left unmatched. This CDR3 has 17 amino acids. CDR3 loop: CASSLPRGGGVHNEQFF. The CDR3 DNA follows: TGTGCCAGCAGCCTCCCCCGGGGGGGGGGCGTGCACAATGAGCAGTTCTTC.

In nucleotides, the CDR3 is TGTGCCAGCAGCTTACGAGGTCCCGGGAGTCAGCCCCAGCATTTT. It encodes CASSLRGPGSQPQHF. The genes are TRBV7-6 and TRBJ1-5, with D hard to call. V lost 2 bases and J lost 6, with 14 bases in between. CDR3 length: 15 amino acids. Germline CDR1 reads SGHVS; CDR2 reads FNYEAQ.

V gene TRBV7-9 combines with J gene TRBJ2-3; 9 bases map to TRBD2. Germline V CDR1 and CDR2: SEHNR, FQNEAQ (reference sequence). CDR3 length: 17 residues. After removal of 1 base from V and 4 bases from J, the junction contained 9 bases not matched to a gene. The CDR3 bases are TGTGCCAGCAGCTTAGTTACAGCGGGGGGCCCGGCAGATACGCAGTATTTT. Translating it yields CASSLVTAGGPADTQYF.

This clonotype was detected many times. The chain links TRBV11-2 to TRBJ2-3, with 9 bases identical to TRBD2. Per germline, CDR1 SGHAT and CDR2 FQNNGV. V gave up 0 bases and J gave up 1 base; unmatched junction bases: 11. There are 19 residues in the CDR3. The CDR3 coding sequence is TGTGCCAGCAGCTTAGACCGACTAGCGGATAGAACGGGCACAGATACGCAGTATTTT. Residues: CASSLDRLADRTGTDTQYF.

The V and J genes are TRBV12-3 or TRBV12-4 and TRBJ1-1; D perhaps matches TRBD1 (5 bases). This CDR3 spans 18 amino acids. Trimming cost V 4 bases and J 0 bases, with 21 bases left between them. CDR3 sequence reads: CASSSGRPGTAMNTEAFF. CDR3 DNA: TGTGCCAGCAGTTCAGGGAGACCAGGGACGGCAATGAACACTGAAGCTTTCTTT.

CDR3 DNA sequence: TGTGCCAGCAGTTATTCCCCGGCGGGGAGTACAGGGAGTGGCACTGAAGCTTTCTTT. This codes for CASSYSPAGSTGSGTEAFF. The chain employs TRBV6-2 or TRBV6-3 and TRBJ1-1, with D possibly matching TRBD1 (6 bases). CDR1 is MNHEY, CDR2 SVGEGT, per germline. The CDR3 runs 19 residues. V lost 3 bases to trimming and J lost 4 bases, with 27 bases between them.

The V gene is TRBV14, the J gene TRBJ1-1; D gene unclear. CDR1 and CDR2 (germline): SGHDN, FVKESK. Trimming cost V 2 bases and J 0 bases, with 7 bases left between them. The CDR3 has 14 residues. The CDR3 protein is CASSQLSMNTEAFF. The DNA for the CDR3 is TGTGCCAGCAGCCAACTTTCCATGAACACTGAAGCTTTCTTT. The complete variable domain, with remaining parts taken from reference TRBV14 and TRBJ1-1, reads EAGVTQFPSHSVIEKGQTVTLRCDPISGHDNLYWYRRVMGKEIKFLLHFVKESKQDESGMPNNRFLAERTGGTYSTLKVQPAELEDSGVYFCASSQLSMNTEAFFGQGTRLTVV.

On this clonotype: This may stem from a read error, because a much larger clone lies one nucleotide away. The gene calls are TRBV6-1 and TRBJ1-2; possibly TRBD1 for D (5 bases). The CDR3 length is 14 residues. The V gene's germline CDR1 is MNHNS and CDR2 SASEGT. With 2 bases removed from V and 1 base from J, the gap between germline ends came to 8 bases. The CDR3 DNA is TGTGCCAGCAGTGAATGGGACGATAACTATGGCTACACCTTC. Translation gives CASSEWDDNYGYTF.

This clonotype came up a few times. The J gene is TRBJ1-2, the V gene TRBV4-1; D gene uncertain. The germline V gene encodes CDR1 MGHRA and CDR2 YSYEKL. V lost 0 bases, J lost 2 bases, and 4 bases lay in between. This CDR3 is built from 13 residues. CDR3 sequence (DNA): TGCGCCAGCAGCCAAGACAACAACTATGGCTACACCTTC. Translated: CASSQDNNYGYTF.

This chain connects TRBV27 to TRBJ2-4, with 7 positions matching TRBD2. There are 15 residues in the CDR3. V was clipped by 3 bases and J by 5 bases; unmatched bases: 7. Germline-derived CDR1 and CDR2 are MNHEY and SMNVEV (reference sequence). DNA for the CDR3: TGTGCCAGCAGTTTGATTGGTGGGGGGGAAAACATTCAGTACTTC. Protein sequence: CASSLIGGGENIQYF.

This clonotype has more than one count but fewer than ten. The chain links TRBV5-1 to TRBJ2-7, with D tentatively TRBD1 or TRBD2 (5 bases each). CDR1 is SGHRS, CDR2 YFSETQ, per germline. The V and J ends lost 10 bases and 3 bases respectively, with 14 bases between them. The CDR3 contains 12 residues. In DNA form, the CDR3 reads TGCGCCGGGGGTGGCAGACTCTACGAGCAGTACGTC. Amino acids: CAGGGRLYEQYV.

This clonotype was detected a few times. The V call is TRBV20-1, the J call TRBJ2-5; 15 nucleotides agree with TRBD2. Trimming cost V 6 bases and J 5 bases; bases outside gene matches: 10. CDR1 is DFQATT, CDR2 SNEGSKA, per germline (reference sequence). The CDR3 sequence is 16 residues long. The CDR3 here is CSAPGGTSGGRETQYF. The CDR3 DNA sequence: TGCAGTGCACCCGGGGGGACTAGCGGGGGGAGGGAGACCCAGTACTTC.

This clonotype was detected a few times. The chain is built from TRBV19 and TRBJ1-1; D is perhaps TRBD1 (5 bases). This CDR3 comprises 17 residues. V lost 1 base to trimming and J lost 1 base, with 16 bases between them. Germline V gene sequence: CDR1 LNHDA, CDR2 SQIVND (reference sequence). Here the CDR3 reads CASSIALMGRRNTEAFF. DNA of the CDR3: TGTGCCAGTAGTATAGCCCTTATGGGACGGAGGAACACTGAAGCTTTCTTT.

There are a few counts of this clonotype. The chain recombines TRBV7-9 with TRBJ2-7; 11 bases are a match to TRBD1. CDR3 length equals 15 residues. Trimming removed 3 bases from V and 4 bases from J; junction bases left unmatched: 5. CDR1 is SEHNR, CDR2 FQNEAQ, per germline (reference sequence). The DNA of the CDR3 is TGTGCCAGCAGCTTCTCCGGGACAGGGGGGTACGAGCAGTACTTC. This codes for CASSFSGTGGYEQYF. The full variable domain, its missing parts supplied by reference TRBV7-9 and TRBJ2-7, is DTGVSQNPRHKITKRGQNVTFRCDPISEHNRLYWYRQTLGQGPEFLTYFQNEAQLEKSRLLSDRFSAERPKGSFSTLEIQRTEQGDSAMYLCASSFSGTGGYEQYFGPGTRLTVT.

Many counts were recorded for this clonotype. The gene calls are TRBV7-2 and TRBJ2-7; D could derive from TRBD1 or TRBD2 (5 bases each). Germline assignment: CDR1 SGHTA and CDR2 FQGNSA. The CDR3 runs to 15 residues. Trimming pared 6 bases from V and 3 bases from J, leaving 18 bases between. The CDR3 nucleotides read TGTGCCAGCAGGACGAGGCTGGGGGATGGCTACGAGCAGTACTTC. Encoded protein: CASRTRLGDGYEQYF.

In this sample, this clonotype turned up many times. The chain carries TRBV7-6 and TRBJ2-1, with 11 bases lining up with TRBD1. With 4 bases clipped from V and 3 bases from J, the junction kept 14 bases outside the gene matches. This CDR3 is 19 amino acids long. Germline V gene lookup returns CDR1 SGHVS and CDR2 FNYEAQ. The CDR3 DNA reads TGTGCCAGCAGCTCTCTCCTTGCCGGGACAGGGGGAAACTACAATGAGCAGTTCTTC. It translates to CASSSLLAGTGGNYNEQFF.

The rearrangement joins TRBV10-2 to TRBJ2-5, with D uncertain. CDR1 and CDR2 from the germline V gene are WSHSY and SAAADI. The CDR3 has 13 residues. Trimming shortened V by 9 bases and J by 5 bases, and 16 bases separated the two germline ends. The CDR3 sequence is CASAPGPRETQYF. The CDR3 DNA sequence: TGCGCCAGTGCTCCGGGTCCCAGGGAGACCCAGTACTTC.

At least ten counts were recorded for this clonotype. The rearrangement links TRBV11-3 to TRBJ2-1, with 11 bases lining up with TRBD2. The CDR3 length is 17 residues. CDR1 SGHNT and CDR2 YENEEA come from the germline V gene. V was clipped by 3 bases and J by 4 bases; unmatched bases: 8. The CDR3 is CASSLNPGLAEYNEQFF. CDR3 bases: TGTGCCAGCAGCTTGAACCCGGGACTAGCGGAATACAATGAGCAGTTCTTC.